Each of the 23 T cell receptor beta chains below was sequenced from the same sample in a study of regulatory T cells in long-lasting Graves disease (dated by TCRdb to 2020 to 2023). This sample's time point label indicates: persistent/refractory GD, antithyroid drugs over 5 years with positive TRAb. For both TCR sequencing and RNA sequencing, RNA was extracted from PBMCs in TRIzol. Libraries came from multiplex PCR. Sequencing was carried out with an Illumina HiSeq 4000. TCR beta libraries were built with iRepertoire HTBI primers and Arm-PCR amplification of CDR3 regions. TCRdb reran the public reads through fastp at Q25 and MiXCR, keeping productive beta chains. Every CDR3 protein is listed once, alongside the most common genes and DNA of its rows. This sample comprises under 450,000 distinct CDR3 sequences, roughly a quarter of them detected only once. In total, the top ten clones hold roughly 30% of the sample.

The specimen was peripheral blood mononuclear cells (PBMCs), collected when the disease was refractory, from a patient treated with antithyroid drugs. Receptors originate from a female donor with Graves disease.

The chain carries TRBV5-1 and TRBJ2-5, with no clear D. The CDR3 is 16 amino acids. CDR1 and CDR2 (germline): SGHRS, YFSETQ. V dropped 0 bases and J dropped 2 bases, with 14 bases sitting between them. Written as DNA, the CDR3 is TGCGCCAGCAGCTTGGGCGGCACGAAGGTTCAAGAGACCCAGTACTTC. Amino acids: CASSLGGTKVQETQYF. Variable domain in full (rest from reference TRBV5-1 and TRBJ2-5): KAGVTQTPRYLIKTRGQQVTLSCSPISGHRSVSWYQQTPGQGLQFLFEYFSETQRNKGNFPGRFSGRQFSNSRSEMNVSTLELGDSALYLCASSLGGTKVQETQYFGPGTRLLVL.

This clonotype was recorded at least ten times. The chain employs TRBV11-1 and TRBJ2-7; TRBD2 aligns across 9 bases. The germline gives CDR1 SGHAT, CDR2 FQDESV (reference sequence). The CDR3 has 15 amino acids. V lost 3 bases, J lost 2 bases, and 5 bases stayed unmatched. The chain's CDR3 is CASSFQAGGAYEQYF. CDR3 sequence (DNA): TGTGCCAGCAGCTTCCAAGCGGGAGGTGCCTACGAGCAGTACTTC. Full variable domain (outside the CDR3, taken from reference TRBV11-1 and TRBJ2-7): EAEVAQSPRYKITEKSQAVAFWCDPISGHATLYWYRQILGQGPELLVQFQDESVVDDSQLPKDRFSAERLKGVDSTLKIQPAELGDSAMYLCASSFQAGGAYEQYFGPGTRLTVT.

This clonotype was seen a handful of times. This chain uses TRBV4-2 with TRBJ2-7; TRBD1 agrees at 9 bases. The CDR3 is 15 residues long. The V segment lost 5 bases and the J segment 3 bases; nucleotides outside the gene matches: 8. CDR1 is LGHNA, CDR2 YNFKEQ, per germline. CDR3 sequence: CASSVPGTGNYEQYF. In nucleotides, the CDR3 is TGTGCCAGCAGCGTCCCCGGGACAGGGAACTACGAGCAGTACTTC.

This sequence joins TRBV2 and TRBJ2-1; D is possibly TRBD2 (6 bases). This CDR3 contains 15 residues. Germline CDR1 and CDR2: SNHLY and FYNNEI. V gave up 5 bases and J gave up 4 bases, with 15 bases separating them. The CDR3 coding sequence is TGTGCCAGCAGTCGCCCTGGGACTTTGTACAATGAGCAGTTCTTC. Residues: CASSRPGTLYNEQFF.

This chain connects TRBV27 to TRBJ1-1; 10 bases agree with TRBD1. Germline trimming cut 5 bases from V and 3 bases from J; bases unmatched to any gene: 18. CDR1 is MNHEY, CDR2 SMNVEV, per germline (reference sequence). This CDR3 is 19 amino acids long. The CDR3 region is CASSLILGQGGVKDTEAFF. The DNA for the CDR3 is TGTGCCAGCAGTCTGATCCTTGGACAGGGGGGGGTTAAAGACACTGAAGCTTTCTTT.

This clonotype was observed a handful of times. DNA of the CDR3: TGCAGTGCTAAGCGCGGGGCCGGTGGCTACACCTTC. This translates into CSAKRGAGGYTF. The rearrangement joins TRBV20-1 to TRBJ1-2, with D tentatively TRBD1 (5 bases). Between the trimmed V and J ends, which lost 4 bases and 7 bases, there was a span of 13 bases. Germline assignment: CDR1 DFQATT and CDR2 SNEGSKA (reference sequence). The CDR3 length is 12 residues.

This clonotype was recorded a few times. CDR3 in DNA: TGTGCCTGGAGTGCCCAAGAGACCCAGTACTTC. It yields the protein CAWSAQETQYF. J is TRBJ2-5 and V is TRBV30, with unresolved D. V dropped 1 base and J dropped 1 base, with 1 base sitting between them. The CDR3 runs to 11 residues. The germline V gene encodes CDR1 GTSNPN and CDR2 SVGIG (reference sequence).

A note on this clonotype: This could be a read error, since a much larger clone is one nucleotide away. The V call is TRBV9, the J call TRBJ1-1, with D hard to call. The CDR3 runs 13 residues. Per the germline V gene, CDR1 is SGDLS and CDR2 is YYNGEE. The chain's CDR3 is CASSVGVNTGAFF. The DNA for the CDR3 is TGTGCCAGCAGCGTAGGGGTGAACACTGGAGCTTTCTTT.

This clonotype was seen more than once but under ten times. J is TRBJ1-1 and V is TRBV30, with TRBD1 identical over 11 bases. Unmatched junction bases numbered 2, after V lost 4 bases and J lost 4 bases. CDR3 size: 13 residues. The germline CDR1 and CDR2 sequences are GTSNPN and SVGIG (reference sequence). This CDR3 reads CAWMGTGGTEAFF. The CDR3 DNA follows: TGTGCCTGGATGGGGACAGGGGGCACTGAAGCTTTCTTT.

This clonotype was seen a few times. CDR3 region: CASSINPYTDTQYF. The CDR3 coding sequence is TGTGCCAGCAGTATCAATCCCTACACAGATACGCAGTATTTT. The rearrangement uses TRBV27 and TRBJ2-3; D gene uncertain. The V end was cut by 5 bases, the J end by 2 bases, with 11 bases between. CDR1 is MNHEY, CDR2 SMNVEV, per germline (reference sequence). This CDR3 is 14 amino acids long.

Many counts were recorded for this clonotype. Here the CDR3 DNA reads TGTGCCTCAACCCGAGAGACGTACAACAATCAGCCCCAGCATTTT. It specifies CASTRETYNNQPQHF. The V and J genes are TRBV28 and TRBJ1-5; no clear D. Trimming removed 11 bases from V and 3 bases from J, with 20 bases in between. The CDR3 is 15 amino acids. Germline V gene lookup returns CDR1 MDHEN and CDR2 SYDVKM.

Only a few counts were recorded for this clonotype. This rearrangement joins TRBV15 to TRBJ2-2; no reliable D call. In germline, CDR1 is LNHNV, CDR2 YYDKDF (reference sequence). Trimming left V 4 bases short and J 8 bases short, with 20 bases between. The CDR3 is 16 amino acids. The CDR3 DNA follows: TGTGCCACCAGCACCTTCCCGGCGACAAGGCCTGGGGAGCTGTTTTTT. Translating it yields CATSTFPATRPGELFF.

The V gene is TRBV7-6, the J gene TRBJ2-5, with TRBD2 matching over 7 bases. V was clipped by 1 base and J by 5 bases; unmatched bases: 7. CDR3 length: 15 amino acids. Per the germline V gene, CDR1 is SGHVS and CDR2 is FNYEAQ. The CDR3 spells CASSLGGSWGETQYF. Written as DNA, the CDR3 is TGTGCCAGCAGCTTAGGCGGGAGTTGGGGGGAGACCCAGTACTTC.

This chain connects TRBV7-2 to TRBJ2-7; D uncertain. V was shortened by 7 bases and J by 0 bases, with 13 bases between the two germline ends. The germline gives CDR1 SGHTA, CDR2 FQGNSA. CDR3 length: 14 amino acids. For the CDR3, the DNA is TGTGCCAGCAACTCGTACTCTGGCTCCTACGAGCAGTACTTC. Amino acid sequence: CASNSYSGSYEQYF.

This clonotype was counted a few times. This chain connects TRBV15 to TRBJ1-2, with a weak D call TRBD1 (6 bases). The ends were cut back, 2 bases at V and 3 bases at J, with 13 bases in the middle. Germline values: CDR1 LNHNV, CDR2 YYDKDF (reference sequence). The CDR3 has 15 amino acids. CDR3 DNA: TGTGCCACCAGCAGAAGATCGACAGGAGACTATGGCTACACCTTC. Translation: CATSRRSTGDYGYTF.

The chain uses TRBV28 and TRBJ1-5; weak D call: TRBD2 (5 bases). TRBJ2-3 explains the end of the DNA better; the J call may be wrong. Germline assignment: CDR1 MDHEN and CDR2 SYDVKM. The CDR3 has 12 residues. The CDR3 DNA follows: TGTGCCAGCACCCGAGCCCGGGGAGCCCAGTATTTT. Translated, it gives CASTRARGAQYF.

J is TRBJ1-5 and V is TRBV19; D is unclear. Per germline, CDR1 LNHDA and CDR2 SQIVND (reference sequence). The length of the CDR3 is 15 residues. Between the trimmed V and J ends, which lost 6 bases and 1 base, there was a span of 13 bases. CDR3 nucleotide sequence: TGTGCCAGTAGGGAAGGAATCTTGAGCAATCAGCCCCAGCATTTT. This translates into CASREGILSNQPQHF.

This clonotype was observed many times. The chain recombines TRBV6-1 with TRBJ2-5, with D uncertain. This CDR3 has 13 residues. CDR1 is MNHNS, CDR2 SASEGT, per germline. V was pared by 5 bases and J by 6 bases, with 13 bases between. This CDR3 is CASSNGSWKTQYF. DNA of the CDR3: TGTGCCAGCAGTAACGGTTCATGGAAGACCCAGTACTTC.

The gene calls are TRBV15 and TRBJ1-1; D uncertain. V lost 3 bases and J 8 bases, leaving 10 bases between the germline ends. CDR3 length: 12 amino acids. Germline V gene lookup returns CDR1 LNHNV and CDR2 YYDKDF (reference sequence). CDR3 nucleotide sequence: TGTGCCACCAGCAGGGCTTCAGCAGAAGCTTTCTTT. This sequence encodes CATSRASAEAFF. Variable domain in full (rest from reference TRBV15 and TRBJ1-1): DAMVIQNPRYQVTQFGKPVTLSCSQTLNHNVMYWYQQKSSQAPKLLFHYYDKDFNNEADTPDNFQSRRPNTSFCFLDIRSPGLGDTAMYLCATSRASAEAFFGQGTRLTVV.

The V and J genes are TRBV5-1 and TRBJ2-5; D is unclear. CDR3 length equals 13 residues. Germline CDR1 reads SGHRS; CDR2 reads YFSETQ. Between the trimmed V and J ends, which lost 3 bases and 1 base, there was a span of 7 bases. The CDR3 bases are TGCGCCAGCAGCTCACCGACCCAAGAGACCCAGTACTTC. The encoded protein is CASSSPTQETQYF.

CDR3: CAISGLAGVLDNEQFF. The CDR3 nucleotides are TGTGCCATCAGTGGGCTAGCGGGAGTTTTAGACAATGAGCAGTTCTTC. V gene TRBV10-3 combines with J gene TRBJ2-1; TRBD2 matches 10 bases. CDR1 and CDR2 (germline): ENHRY, SYGVKD. J was trimmed by 5 bases and V by 4 bases; bases with no gene match: 8. The CDR3 contains 16 residues.

This clonotype has more than one count but fewer than ten. This rearrangement joins TRBV5-1 to TRBJ1-3; 9 bases map to TRBD1. The V gene's germline CDR1 is SGHRS and CDR2 YFSETQ. Trimming cost V 4 bases and J 4 bases; bases outside gene matches: 9. This CDR3 spans 16 amino acids. The chain's CDR3 is CASSPGTGNHGNTIYF. DNA of the CDR3: TGCGCCAGCAGCCCCGGGACAGGGAACCACGGAAACACCATATATTTT.

This sequence joins TRBV5-1 and TRBJ1-4, with TRBD1 matching over 7 bases. The CDR3 totals 18 residues. Per germline, CDR1 SGHRS and CDR2 YFSETQ. The V and J ends lost 3 bases and 0 bases, in that order; junction bases with no gene match: 11. CDR3 bases: TGCGCCAGCAGCTACAGAACAGGGGTAGGGGCAACTAATGAAAAACTGTTTTTT. As protein: CASSYRTGVGATNEKLFF. Filled out from reference TRBV5-1 and TRBJ1-4, the complete variable domain reads KAGVTQTPRYLIKTRGQQVTLSCSPISGHRSVSWYQQTPGQGLQFLFEYFSETQRNKGNFPGRFSGRQFSNSRSEMNVSTLELGDSALYLCASSYRTGVGATNEKLFFGSGTQLSVL.